What follows are 6 T cell receptor beta chains derived from one specimen sequenced in a study of blood T cell repertoires in COVID-19. Libraries were prepared by immunoSEQ multiplex PCR; TCRdb keeps only in-frame clonotypes and omits some of them. Altogether about 140,000 clones are present, approximately 80% being singletons, with the ten largest covering roughly 15%. The specimen sequenced was peripheral blood. The receptor source for this set is a man aged 50-60 years with acute or convalescent COVID-19.

This chain uses TRBV10-2 with TRBJ2-2; D is possibly TRBD2 (5 bases). V lost 2 bases to trimming and J lost 8 bases, with 12 bases between them. The CDR3 sequence is 14 residues long. Per germline, CDR1 WSHSY and CDR2 SAAADI. CDR3 sequence: CASSEVRGKGELFF. The CDR3, as DNA: TGCGCCAGCAGTGAGGTCCGGGGAAAGGGGGAGCTGTTTTTT.

V usage is TRBV9 and J usage is TRBJ2-5, with TRBD2 matching 9 bases. The V gene's germline CDR1 is SGDLS and CDR2 YYNGEE. The V and J ends lost 2 bases and 3 bases, in that order; junction bases with no gene match: 2. The CDR3 has 14 amino acids. The CDR3 is CASSVTSGKETQYF. The CDR3, as DNA: TGTGCCAGCAGCGTGACTAGCGGCAAAGAGACCCAGTACTTC.

The chain carries TRBV10-3 and TRBJ2-5; D gene uncertain. The V and J ends lost 0 bases and 1 base respectively, with 6 bases between them. In germline, CDR1 is ENHRY, CDR2 SYGVKD. This CDR3 is built from 14 residues. The CDR3 sequence is CAISESSAQETQYF. Written as DNA, the CDR3 is TGTGCCATCAGTGAGTCGAGTGCCCAAGAGACCCAGTACTTC.

In its sample, this clone was seen a few times. The chain carries TRBV27 and TRBJ2-6, with 8 bases aligning to TRBD2. CDR1 and CDR2 from the germline V gene are MNHEY and SMNVEV (reference sequence). The CDR3 contains 17 residues. After removal of 5 bases from V and 0 bases from J, the junction contained 6 bases not matched to a gene. The CDR3 coding sequence is TGTGCCAGCAGTAATAGCGGGGTTTACTCTGGGGCCAACGTCCTGACTTTC. It is translated as CASSNSGVYSGANVLTF.

CDR3 sequence (DNA): TGCGCCAGCAGCTTCGTAACAGGGACCTCGGAAGAGACCCAGTACTTC. Translating it yields CASSFVTGTSEETQYF. V gene TRBV5-1 combines with J gene TRBJ2-5; D might be TRBD1 (6 bases). Trimming pared 2 bases from V and 3 bases from J, leaving 17 bases between. Germline CDR1 and CDR2: SGHRS and YFSETQ. This CDR3 spans 16 amino acids.

This clone was seen a few times. The V call is TRBV29-1, the J call TRBJ2-3; D may be TRBD2 (5 bases). CDR3 length: 15 amino acids. V was shortened by 1 base and J by 1 base, with 12 bases between the two germline ends. The V gene's germline CDR1 is SQVTM and CDR2 ANQGSEA. The CDR3 coding sequence is TGCAGCGTTGAAGGCCTGAGCGGAGGCACAGATACGCAGTATTTT. This gives the protein CSVEGLSGGTDTQYF.